This TCR beta chain comes out of a study of shared clonotypes between healthy human individuals. Across the study: Each donor contributed plates that comprised three CD4 naive, three CD4 memory, two CD8 naive and one CD8 memory.

The V and J ends lost 5 bases and 2 bases respectively, with 13 bases between them. Germline CDR1 MGHRA, CDR2 YSYEKL. The CDR3 has 15 amino acids. Study outcomes and limitations: Memory subsets had estimated richness that was generally smaller than that of naive subsets.

As originally analysed: With immunoSEQ giving junction-only sequences and no quality scores, filtering differed. Sequenced by immunoSEQ multiplex PCR; TCRdb stores in-frame clones only, minus some. V, J and clone size are those of that table, while D and trimming were read from the DNA. The sample holds under 650,000 clones; 90% to 97% are singletons and the top ten take 0.06%. In the case of this clone: The target antigen is unknown.

Donors were healthy HIV-negative adults without recent acute infections or vaccinations. The source material was naive CD4+ T cells sorted from blood. Noted subset: CD45RA+ positively selected. The TCR was taken from a woman in her twenties or thirties in good health. The rearrangement links TRBV4-1 to TRBJ1-3, with D tentatively TRBD1 (6 bases). The CDR3 here is CASSYPGQTGNTIYF. CDR3 DNA: TGCGCCAGCAGCTACCCCGGACAGACTGGAAACACCATATATTTT.